This section outlines one TCR beta chain sequence together with its context. With a much larger clone just one base away, this may be a read error. Trimming stripped 6 bases from V and 0 bases from J, with 9 bases between. This CDR3 contains 13 residues. The source of the sample is a study of blood T cell repertoires in COVID-19. Overall study: From the United States, Italy and Spain came samples of acute and convalescent COVID-19. T cells, B-cell-depleted T cells, or PBMCs supplied cDNA or gDNA.

Original analysis: For nucleated cells, counts were estimated from reference gene primer amplification. Assay: immunoSEQ multiplex PCR; the TCRdb copy retains only in-frame clones and omits some. That table is the source of V, J and clone size, and D and trimming were worked out from the DNA. The sample has 350,000 to 450,000 clones; less than 85% are singletons. This clonotype was sampled from a woman between 18 and 29 years old with acute or convalescent COVID-19. The rearrangement uses TRBV12-3 or TRBV12-4 and TRBJ2-7, with a weak D call TRBD1 (6 bases). The sequenced sample consisted of peripheral blood. The CDR3 protein is CASSPGHSYEQYF. The CDR3 DNA follows: TGTGCCAGCAGCCCGGGACACTCCTACGAGCAGTACTTC.